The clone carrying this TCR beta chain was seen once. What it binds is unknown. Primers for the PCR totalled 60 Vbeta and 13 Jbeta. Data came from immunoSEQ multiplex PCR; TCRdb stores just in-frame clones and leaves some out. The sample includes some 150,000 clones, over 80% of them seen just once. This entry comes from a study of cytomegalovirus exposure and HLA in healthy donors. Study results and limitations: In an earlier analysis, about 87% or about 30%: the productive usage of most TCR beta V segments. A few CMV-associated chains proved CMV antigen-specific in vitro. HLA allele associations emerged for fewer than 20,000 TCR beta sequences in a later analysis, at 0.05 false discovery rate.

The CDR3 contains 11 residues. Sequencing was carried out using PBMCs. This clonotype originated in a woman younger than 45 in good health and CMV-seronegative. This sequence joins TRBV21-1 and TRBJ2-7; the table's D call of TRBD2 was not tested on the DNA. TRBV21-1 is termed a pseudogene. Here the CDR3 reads CASNYSYEQYF. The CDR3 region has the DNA TGTGCCAGCAACTATTCCTACGAGCAGTACTTC.